This TCR beta chain was obtained from a study of CD8+ T cells in alopecia areata. Germline V gene data show CDR1 as SGHTA and CDR2 as FQGNSA. Trimming removed 5 bases at V and 9 bases at J, with 14 bases between. The CDR3 is 13 residues long. RNA, once extracted, was reverse transcribed into cDNA for use as the sequencing template. The assay was immunoSEQ multiplex PCR, and TCRdb's table has in-frame clones only and misses some. Of 150,000 to 200,000 clones listed, about 54% are singletons. The origin of this receptor is a human donor in good health. The sample was CD4+ T cells sorted from blood. This chain joins TRBV7-2 and TRBJ2-1, with a possible D match to TRBD2 (6 bases). The CDR3 loop reads CASSDRRGGEQFF. CDR3 DNA: TGTGCCAGCAGCGACAGACGGGGAGGTGAGCAGTTCTTC.